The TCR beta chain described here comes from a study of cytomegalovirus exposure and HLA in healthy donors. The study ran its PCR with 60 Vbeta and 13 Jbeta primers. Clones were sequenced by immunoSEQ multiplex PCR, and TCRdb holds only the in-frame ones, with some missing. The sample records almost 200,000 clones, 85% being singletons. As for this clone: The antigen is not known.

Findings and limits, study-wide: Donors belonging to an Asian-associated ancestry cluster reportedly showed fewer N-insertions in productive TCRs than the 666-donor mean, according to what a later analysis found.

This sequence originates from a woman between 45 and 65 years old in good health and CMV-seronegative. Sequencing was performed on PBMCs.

CDR3 region: CASSEGTASSYEQYF. The CDR3 nucleotides are TGTGCCAGCAGTGAAGGGACAGCGAGCTCCTACGAGCAGTACTTC. The gene calls are TRBV6-1 and TRBJ2-7; D may be TRBD1 (6 bases). Trimming stripped 1 base from V and 0 bases from J, with 10 bases between. The CDR3 sequence is 15 residues long. Germline V lookup: CDR1 MNHNS, CDR2 SASEGT.